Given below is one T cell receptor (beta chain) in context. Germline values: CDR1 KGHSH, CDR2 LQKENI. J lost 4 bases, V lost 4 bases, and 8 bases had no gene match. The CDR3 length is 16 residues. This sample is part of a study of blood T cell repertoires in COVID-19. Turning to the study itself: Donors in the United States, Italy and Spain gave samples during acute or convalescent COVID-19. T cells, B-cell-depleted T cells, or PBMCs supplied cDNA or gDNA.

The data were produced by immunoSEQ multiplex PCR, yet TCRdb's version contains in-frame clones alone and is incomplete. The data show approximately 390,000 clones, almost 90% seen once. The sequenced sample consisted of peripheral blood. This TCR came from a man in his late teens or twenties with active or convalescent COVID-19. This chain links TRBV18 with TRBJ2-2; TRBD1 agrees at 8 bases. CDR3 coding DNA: TGTGCCAGCTCACTACCCATAGGACAGGGCACCGGGGAGCTGTTTTTT. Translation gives CASSLPIGQGTGELFF.